Presented here are 12 T cell receptor beta chains from one specimen sequenced in a study of human T cells and chemical hapten exposure. Stated time point: patch test 2, 6 weeks after DPC sensitization. Treatment meaning: therapeutic diphenylcyclopropenone sensitization with weekly scalp DPC. MiXCR, run by TCRdb on the RACE reads, gives a single entry per CDR3 protein. The table includes about 100,000 distinct CDR3 sequences, 10% to 12% detected once. The specimen comprised whole blood, sampled in connection with sensitization to the hapten diphenylcyclopropenone (DPC). All receptors come from a middle-aged woman with alopecia areata. Some clones in this sample may be carry-over from other donors' samples.

This clonotype was seen repeatedly, ten times or more. The V and J genes are TRBV12-3 or TRBV12-4 and TRBJ1-2, with D possibly TRBD1 on 5 matching bases. Trimming stripped 2 bases from V and 8 bases from J, with 21 bases between. The CDR3 spans 16 residues. CDR3 bases: TGTGCCAGCAGTTTATCAAGCCAGGGAGGGCTGAAGGGCTACACCTTC. Translation: CASSLSSQGGLKGYTF.

This clonotype showed up just a few times. This CDR3 is CAWSPTGGWDTQYF. In DNA, the CDR3 is TGTGCCTGGAGTCCCACAGGGGGCTGGGATACGCAGTATTTT. The chain has TRBV30 and TRBJ2-3; 9 bases match TRBD1. J lost 6 bases, V lost 2 bases, and 6 bases had no gene match. The CDR3 spans 14 residues. The germline CDR1 and CDR2 sequences are GTSNPN and SVGIG (reference sequence).

This clonotype was counted between two and nine times. This chain connects TRBV18 to TRBJ2-5; D unresolved. The CDR3 contains 11 residues. The germline V gene has CDR1 KGHSH and CDR2 LQKENI. V was cut by 3 bases and J by 6 bases, with 5 bases left in between. The CDR3 sequence: CASSPEKTQYF. The CDR3 DNA reads as TGTGCCAGCTCACCGGAGAAGACCCAGTACTTC. Complete variable domain (other parts from reference TRBV18 and TRBJ2-5): NAGVMQNPRHLVRRRGQEARLRCSPMKGHSHVYWYRQLPEEGLKFMVYLQKENIIDESGMPKERFSAEFPKEGPSILRIQQVVRGDSAAYFCASSPEKTQYFGPGTRLLVL.

This clonotype appeared once. The rearrangement joins TRBV21-1 to TRBJ1-2; no DNA check was done on the table's D call, TRBD1. TRBV21-1 corresponds to a pseudogene. The CDR3 has 15 amino acids. The CDR3 coding sequence is TGTGCCAGCAGCAAAGGGGCGTCGTGGACGGATGGCTACACCTTC. Residues: CASSKGASWTDGYTF.

Ten or more counts support this clonotype. This chain connects TRBV7-9 to TRBJ2-1; 7 positions agree with TRBD2. The CDR3 is 14 amino acids. Germline loops: CDR1 SEHNR, CDR2 FQNEAQ (reference sequence). Trimming at V came to 7 bases and at J to 7 bases, leaving 10 bases not matched to a gene. CDR3 DNA: TGTGCCAGCATTGAGGGAGGGCCGGGGAATGAGCAGTTCTTC. Amino acids: CASIEGGPGNEQFF.

This clonotype has more than one count but fewer than ten. V is TRBV6-1 and J is TRBJ1-5, with D perhaps TRBD1 (5 bases). V lost 8 bases and J 0 bases, leaving 14 bases between the germline ends. The germline CDR1 and CDR2 sequences are MNHNS and SASEGT. The CDR3 sequence is 15 residues long. The CDR3 loop is CASEPQDRSNQPQHF. The DNA for the CDR3 is TGTGCCAGCGAGCCACAGGATCGTAGCAATCAGCCCCAGCATTTT.

This clonotype was seen ten or more times. V usage is TRBV4-3 and J usage is TRBJ1-2; D not resolved. Germline loops: CDR1 LGHNA, CDR2 YSLEER. Trimming took 0 bases from V and 2 from J, leaving 10 bases between them. The CDR3 spans 15 residues. CDR3 region: CASSQDVVRNYGYTF. The CDR3 DNA reads as TGCGCCAGCAGCCAAGATGTAGTCAGAAACTATGGCTACACCTTC.

This clonotype was detected ten times or more. The genes are TRBV28 and TRBJ1-2; no clear D. V was cut by 3 bases and J by 4 bases, with 18 bases left in between. The V gene's germline CDR1 is MDHEN and CDR2 SYDVKM. CDR3 size: 16 residues. CDR3 DNA: TGTGCCAGCAGTTTCCGCGGAGCCGCATATCCCTATGGCTACACCTTC. Translation gives CASSFRGAAYPYGYTF.

This clonotype was seen more than once but under ten times. This rearrangement joins TRBV7-2 to TRBJ2-3; 16 bases agree with TRBD2. The J segment lost 6 bases and the V segment lost 5 bases, leaving 5 bases of the junction unmatched. In germline, CDR1 is SGHTA, CDR2 FQGNSA. This CDR3 has 16 amino acids. CDR3 residues: CASSTGLAGGLDTQYF. As DNA, the CDR3 is TGTGCCAGCAGCACGGGACTAGCGGGGGGGTTGGATACGCAGTATTTT.

This chain joins TRBV20-1 and TRBJ2-1; D is unresolved. The V gene lost 3 bases and the J gene lost 8 bases, with 8 bases spanning the gap. The germline V gene has CDR1 DFQATT and CDR2 SNEGSKA (reference sequence). This CDR3 spans 11 amino acids. CDR3 region: CSARAGYEQFF. For the CDR3, the DNA is TGCAGTGCTAGGGCAGGTTATGAGCAGTTCTTC.

This clonotype was seen many times. This chain's CDR3 is CASSSNRVGDGYTF. The CDR3 DNA is TGTGCCAGCAGCTCGAACAGGGTTGGGGATGGCTACACCTTC. J is TRBJ1-2 and V is TRBV13, with D possibly matching TRBD1 (6 bases). CDR1 is PRHDT and CDR2 is FYEKMQ in the germline V gene (reference sequence). V was trimmed by 4 bases and J by 6 bases, leaving 15 bases between them. The CDR3 consists of 14 residues.

J is TRBJ1-1 and V is TRBV29-1, with TRBD1 matching over 7 bases. Germline V gives CDR1 SQVTM, CDR2 ANQGSEA. The CDR3 sequence is 13 residues long. V was pared by 7 bases and J by 5 bases, with 10 bases of the junction left unmatched. In DNA form, the CDR3 reads TGCAGCGCCTACAGGGGAGGAGGGACTGAAGCTTTCTTT. Its translation is CSAYRGGGTEAFF.